Following are 27 T cell receptor beta chains from one sample sequenced in a study of shared clonotypes between healthy human individuals. The data were produced by immunoSEQ multiplex PCR, yet TCRdb's version contains in-frame clones alone and is incomplete. The sample contains roughly 480,000 clones, 70% to 85% of which appear only once. The specimen was PBMCs. The origin of the receptors is a woman in her 40s in good health. Some clones in this sample may be carry-over from other donors' samples.

The CDR3, as DNA: TGCAGCGTTGAAGCTAGCGGGAGGTTGAGACACTACGAGCAGTACTTC. Protein sequence: CSVEASGRLRHYEQYF. The rearrangement links TRBV29-1 to TRBJ2-7; 11 nucleotides line up with TRBD2. The CDR3 contains 16 residues. V trimming: 1 base; J trimming: 3 bases; junction bases outside the gene matches: 8. CDR1 SQVTM and CDR2 ANQGSEA come from the germline V gene.

The rearrangement uses TRBV4-2 and TRBJ2-1; 13 bases align to TRBD2. The ends lost 4 bases at V and 6 bases at J; junction bases unmatched: 6. The V gene's germline CDR1 is LGHNA and CDR2 YNFKEQ. The CDR3 is made up of 16 amino acids. CDR3: CASSRTSGSGVNEQFF. The CDR3 DNA follows: TGTGCCAGCAGCCGGACTAGCGGGAGTGGCGTCAATGAGCAGTTCTTC.

The rearrangement uses TRBV30 and TRBJ1-6, with a weak D call TRBD1 (5 bases). The length of the CDR3 is 17 residues. V was shortened by 0 bases and J by 0 bases, with 12 bases between the two germline ends. Per germline, CDR1 GTSNPN and CDR2 SVGIG (reference sequence). The CDR3 coding sequence is TGTGCCTGGAGTGTACGAATGGGGGTCTCCTATAATTCACCCCTCCACTTT. This translates into CAWSVRMGVSYNSPLHF.

This clone was counted between two and nine times. V gene TRBV18 combines with J gene TRBJ1-5, with a weak D call TRBD1 (6 bases). There are 14 residues in the CDR3. V was pared by 7 bases and J by 9 bases, with 19 bases between. Per the germline V gene, CDR1 is KGHSH and CDR2 is LQKENI. In DNA form, the CDR3 reads TGTGCCAGCTTGGCTGGACAGTCGGGTGGGCCCCAGCATTTT. This translates into CASLAGQSGGPQHF.

The V call is TRBV6-5, the J call TRBJ2-6, with 7 bases fitting TRBD1. The J segment lost 4 bases and the V segment lost 6 bases, leaving 6 bases of the junction unmatched. From germline, CDR1 is MNHEY and CDR2 SVGAGI. This CDR3 has 15 amino acids. For the CDR3, the DNA is TGTGCCAGCAGATGGGACAGTTCCGGGGCCAACGTCCTGACTTTC. Translation: CASRWDSSGANVLTF.

This chain uses TRBV6-6 with TRBJ2-3, with 7 bases matching TRBD2. The V segment lost 0 bases and the J segment 3 bases; nucleotides outside the gene matches: 6. Looked up from germline, CDR1 is MNHNY and CDR2 is SVGAGI (reference sequence). The CDR3 has 16 residues. This CDR3 is CASSYSAGEMTDTQYF. In DNA form, the CDR3 reads TGTGCCAGCAGTTACTCCGCGGGAGAGATGACAGATACGCAGTATTTT.

Written as DNA, the CDR3 is TGTGCCAGTAGTACCGGGACTAGTACCCAAGAGACCCAGTACTTC. Its translation is CASSTGTSTQETQYF. The chain combines TRBV19 with TRBJ2-5; 8 bases fit TRBD2. The CDR3 is 15 residues long. V shed 4 bases and J 1 base; nucleotides not matched to a gene: 5. CDR1 is LNHDA and CDR2 is SQIVND in the germline V gene (reference sequence).

This CDR3 is CAIRTGQGNTEAFF. Written as DNA, the CDR3 is TGTGCCATCAGGACGGGACAGGGGAACACTGAAGCTTTCTTT. This chain connects TRBV10-3 to TRBJ1-1, with TRBD1 matching 9 bases. The V and J ends lost 6 bases and 1 base, in that order; junction bases with no gene match: 3. This CDR3 comprises 14 residues. CDR1 ENHRY and CDR2 SYGVKD come from the germline V gene.

A word on this clone: Different DNA sequences within this sample yield the same CDR3. The chain uses TRBV28 and TRBJ2-7; D gene unclear. Germline V CDR1 and CDR2: MDHEN, SYDVKM. The CDR3 is 12 residues long. Trimming stripped 2 bases from V and 0 bases from J, with 2 bases between. As DNA, the CDR3 is TGTGCCAGCAGTTTAAGCTCCTACGAGCAGTACTTC. It is translated as CASSLSSYEQYF.

This chain connects TRBV4-2 to TRBJ2-1; TRBD1 agrees at 7 bases. V shed 0 bases and J 9 bases; nucleotides not matched to a gene: 8. The CDR3 extends over 15 amino acids. CDR1 and CDR2 from the germline V gene are LGHNA and YNFKEQ. The CDR3 DNA follows: TGTGCCAGCAGCCAAGATAAACAGGGGCGCCCTGAGCAGTTCTTC. Encoded protein: CASSQDKQGRPEQFF.

The rearrangement uses TRBV5-1 and TRBJ2-1; 11 bases line up with TRBD2. Trimming at V came to 0 bases and at J to 9 bases, leaving 8 bases not matched to a gene. The CDR3 length is 16 residues. The germline gives CDR1 SGHRS, CDR2 YFSETQ. The CDR3 bases are TGCGCCAGCAGCTTGGGGCTTACTAGCGGGAGTACTGAGCAGTTCTTC. Translating gives CASSLGLTSGSTEQFF.

V usage is TRBV9 and J usage is TRBJ2-1; D is uncertain. The ends were cut back, 0 bases at V and 3 bases at J, with 13 bases in the middle. The V gene's germline CDR1 is SGDLS and CDR2 YYNGEE. CDR3 size: 16 residues. DNA for the CDR3: TGTGCCAGCAGCGTAGGGGTAACGAGCTTCTACAATGAGCAGTTCTTC. The encoded protein is CASSVGVTSFYNEQFF. The complete variable domain, with remaining parts taken from reference TRBV9 and TRBJ2-1, reads DSGVTQTPKHLITATGQRVTLRCSPRSGDLSVYWYQQSLDQGLQFLIQYYNGEERAKGNILERFSAQQFPDLHSELNLSSLELGDSALYFCASSVGVTSFYNEQFFGPGTRLTVL.

This clone was detected once. V is TRBV7-9 and J is TRBJ2-7; D may be TRBD1 (5 bases). Per the germline V gene, CDR1 is SEHNR and CDR2 is FQNEAQ (reference sequence). This CDR3 is built from 15 residues. V shed 1 base and J shed 0 bases, with 10 bases lying between them. CDR3 nucleotide sequence: TGTGCCAGCAGCTTAGTTAGGGGCGGCTCCTACGAGCAGTACTTC. Its protein is CASSLVRGGSYEQYF.

The J gene is TRBJ2-7, the V gene TRBV28; no reliable D call. The CDR3 is 14 residues long. V lost 7 bases and J lost 4, with 17 bases in between. Germline loops: CDR1 MDHEN, CDR2 SYDVKM. In nucleotides, the CDR3 is TGTGCCAGCAAACGTTATCACCCCCAATACGAGCAGTACTTC. This translates into CASKRYHPQYEQYF.

The rearrangement uses TRBV5-4 and TRBJ2-7; D is tentatively TRBD1 or TRBD2 (5 bases each). V gave up 5 bases and J gave up 6 bases, with 15 bases separating them. The CDR3 totals 13 residues. From germline, CDR1 is SGHNT and CDR2 YYREEE (reference sequence). CDR3 protein: CASRSTVGGEQYF. Here the CDR3 DNA reads TGTGCCAGCAGGTCCACGGTTGGGGGCGAGCAGTACTTC.

V is TRBV30 and J is TRBJ2-5; no clear D gene. V was cut by 5 bases and J by 0 bases, with 10 bases left in between. The germline gives CDR1 GTSNPN, CDR2 SVGIG (reference sequence). CDR3 size: 13 residues. Here the CDR3 reads CAWELQYQETQYF. CDR3 bases: TGTGCCTGGGAACTTCAGTACCAAGAGACCCAGTACTTC.

This clone occurred once. The J gene is TRBJ2-1, the V gene TRBV7-3; weak D call: TRBD2 (6 bases). Trimming removed 4 bases from V and 0 bases from J, with 13 bases in between. The CDR3 is 16 residues long. Germline CDR1 and CDR2: SGHTA and FQGTGA. In nucleotides, the CDR3 is TGTGCCAGCAGCTCGGGACTCGCGAGCTCCTACAATGAGCAGTTCTTC. Translating it yields CASSSGLASSYNEQFF. The full variable domain, in which reference TRBV7-3 and TRBJ2-1 provide the parts outside the CDR3, is GAGVSQTPSNKVTEKGKYVELRCDPISGHTALYWYRQSLGQGPEFLIYFQGTGAADDSGLPNDRFFAVRPEGSVSTLKIQRTERGDSAVYLCASSSGLASSYNEQFFGPGTRLTVL.

There are a few counts of this clone. This chain links TRBV30 with TRBJ1-1, with TRBD1 as a possible D gene (5 bases). CDR3 length: 13 amino acids. Trimming pared 4 bases from V and 3 bases from J, leaving 12 bases between. CDR1 and CDR2 (germline): GTSNPN, SVGIG (reference sequence). The chain's CDR3 is CAWKLRGDTEAFF. CDR3 sequence (DNA): TGTGCCTGGAAATTACGGGGGGACACTGAAGCTTTCTTT.

The chain links TRBV4-3 to TRBJ2-5; tentative D call: TRBD2 (5 bases). Trimming took 0 bases from V and 9 from J, leaving 17 bases between them. There are 15 residues in the CDR3. CDR1 and CDR2 (germline): LGHNA, YSLEER. This chain's CDR3 is CASSQDQTPRRAQYF. The CDR3 bases are TGCGCCAGCAGCCAAGATCAGACTCCCAGGCGGGCCCAGTACTTC.

The V call is TRBV6-1, the J call TRBJ2-2; unclear D gene. The CDR3 runs 13 residues. V shed 4 bases and J shed 7 bases, with 10 bases lying between them. Germline values: CDR1 MNHNS, CDR2 SASEGT. The CDR3 DNA is TGTGCCAGCAGTGGGATCATGGACGGGGAGCTGTTTTTT. This sequence encodes CASSGIMDGELFF.

The V and J genes are TRBV5-8 and TRBJ1-1; TRBD1 agrees at 10 bases. V shed 4 bases and J 3 bases; nucleotides not matched to a gene: 15. Germline V gives CDR1 SGHTS, CDR2 YDEGEE. This CDR3 is built from 18 residues. The CDR3 DNA reads as TGTGCCAGCAGCCGGGACAGGGGAACAGTCGGGCCGGACACTGAAGCTTTCTTT. Its translation is CASSRDRGTVGPDTEAFF.

The chain combines TRBV6-4 with TRBJ2-1, with D unclear. Germline lookup yields CDR1 MRHNA and CDR2 SNTAGT. V was clipped by 0 bases and J by 1 base, with 13 bases between them. CDR3 size: 17 residues. The CDR3 protein is CASSDSLGWDSYNEQFF. CDR3 bases: TGTGCCAGCAGTGACTCTCTGGGATGGGATTCCTACAATGAGCAGTTCTTC.

This clone has only a few counts. V gene TRBV2 combines with J gene TRBJ2-7; possibly TRBD1 or TRBD2 for D (6 bases each). The CDR3 has 13 amino acids. Germline values: CDR1 SNHLY, CDR2 FYNNEI. V lost 8 bases and J lost 5, with 16 bases in between. The CDR3 sequence is CASCLVGGHEQYF. CDR3 bases: TGTGCCAGCTGCCTAGTGGGGGGCCACGAGCAGTACTTC.

This chain uses TRBV7-2 with TRBJ2-7; weak D call: TRBD1 (7 bases). V was shortened by 1 base and J by 3 bases, with 10 bases between the two germline ends. Per germline, CDR1 SGHTA and CDR2 FQGNSA. The CDR3 sequence is 14 residues long. The CDR3 nucleotides read TGTGCCAGCAGCTTAGACAGGGGACTCTACGAGCAGTACTTC. Protein: CASSLDRGLYEQYF.

J is TRBJ1-1 and V is TRBV7-9; 10 nucleotides agree with TRBD1. Looked up from germline, CDR1 is SEHNR and CDR2 is FQNEAQ (reference sequence). This CDR3 has 16 amino acids. V trimming: 4 bases; J trimming: 1 base; junction bases outside the gene matches: 6. For the CDR3, the DNA is TGTGCCAGCAGCTCCGGACAGGGGGAGTGGAACACTGAAGCTTTCTTT. Its protein is CASSSGQGEWNTEAFF. The whole variable domain, filled in from reference TRBV7-9 and TRBJ1-1, reads DTGVSQNPRHKITKRGQNVTFRCDPISEHNRLYWYRQTLGQGPEFLTYFQNEAQLEKSRLLSDRFSAERPKGSFSTLEIQRTEQGDSAMYLCASSSGQGEWNTEAFFGQGTRLTVV.

The chain is built from TRBV5-1 and TRBJ2-2, with TRBD1 matching over 9 bases. This CDR3 spans 15 amino acids. Germline V gene sequence: CDR1 SGHRS, CDR2 YFSETQ. V was clipped by 4 bases and J by 5 bases; unmatched bases: 6. The CDR3 DNA sequence: TGCGCCAGCAGCAACCGGGACAGGGAAACCGGGGAGCTGTTTTTT. Amino acid sequence: CASSNRDRETGELFF. The full variable domain, rest sourced from reference TRBV5-1 and TRBJ2-2, is KAGVTQTPRYLIKTRGQQVTLSCSPISGHRSVSWYQQTPGQGLQFLFEYFSETQRNKGNFPGRFSGRQFSNSRSEMNVSTLELGDSALYLCASSNRDRETGELFFGEGSRLTVL.

The chain employs TRBV9 and TRBJ2-7; tentatively, D is TRBD2 (6 bases). V gave up 4 bases and J gave up 7 bases, with 21 bases separating them. CDR3 length equals 15 residues. Per germline, CDR1 SGDLS and CDR2 YYNGEE. CDR3 sequence: CASSTHPQGGGEQYF. The CDR3 DNA reads as TGTGCCAGCAGCACCCACCCGCAGGGTGGGGGGGAGCAGTACTTC.